A single sample is the source of the 28 T cell receptor beta chains below, sequenced in a study of cytomegalovirus exposure and HLA in healthy donors. PCR primers comprised 60 Vbeta and 13 Jbeta primers. TCRdb keeps only in-frame clones here, not all; method: immunoSEQ multiplex PCR. The sample carries approximately 160,000 clones, approximately 80% recorded once. Sequencing was done on a sample of PBMCs. The receptor source for this set is a woman younger than 35 in good health and CMV-seronegative.

The V call is TRBV28, the J call TRBJ1-1; possibly TRBD1 for D (5 bases). There are 16 residues in the CDR3. Trimming removed 5 bases at V and 0 bases at J, with 16 bases between. Germline V gene data show CDR1 as MDHEN and CDR2 as SYDVKM. Here the CDR3 DNA reads TGTGCCAGCAGTCCCGTAGGGGTCGGAATGAACACTGAAGCTTTCTTT. Its protein is CASSPVGVGMNTEAFF.

The rearrangement joins TRBV28 to TRBJ2-3; D unresolved. The V gene lost 2 bases and the J gene lost 5 bases, with 5 bases spanning the gap. The CDR3 is 12 residues long. Germline-derived CDR1 and CDR2 are MDHEN and SYDVKM. The CDR3 sequence: CASSLRGDTQYF. The CDR3 nucleotides read TGTGCCAGCAGTTTAAGAGGAGATACGCAGTATTTT.

The J gene is TRBJ2-3, the V gene TRBV28, with no clear D. The germline CDR1 and CDR2 sequences are MDHEN and SYDVKM. V lost 3 bases and J 6 bases, leaving 4 bases between the germline ends. This CDR3 region has 11 residues. The CDR3 DNA follows: TGTGCCAGCAGTTTCAGTGATACGCAGTATTTT. This gives the protein CASSFSDTQYF.

This clone has only a few counts. The chain recombines TRBV7-6 with TRBJ2-2, with 7 bases aligning to TRBD2. This CDR3 is built from 15 residues. Trimming at V came to 6 bases and at J to 0 bases, leaving 4 bases not matched to a gene. Germline V lookup: CDR1 SGHVS, CDR2 FNYEAQ. CDR3 DNA: TGTGCCAGCAGGGGACGGGGGGCGAACACCGGGGAGCTGTTTTTT. This translates into CASRGRGANTGELFF.

The chain is built from TRBV10-2 and TRBJ1-2, with 8 bases aligning to TRBD1. The CDR3 spans 14 residues. The V gene's germline CDR1 is WSHSY and CDR2 SAAADI. V shed 8 bases, J shed 4 bases, and the junction held 9 bases outside the gene matches. CDR3 in amino acids: CASGAGGWGYGYTF. The CDR3 coding sequence is TGCGCCAGCGGGGCAGGGGGCTGGGGCTATGGCTACACCTTC.

This chain joins TRBV4-1 and TRBJ2-7, with TRBD2 matching over 8 bases. This CDR3 contains 16 residues. The V and J ends lost 0 bases and 4 bases, in that order; junction bases with no gene match: 8. Germline V gene sequence: CDR1 MGHRA, CDR2 YSYEKL. Written as DNA, the CDR3 is TGCGCCAGCAGCCAAGAGCCCCTAGCGGGTCCGTACGAGCAGTACTTC. This sequence encodes CASSQEPLAGPYEQYF.

J is TRBJ2-6 and V is TRBV11-2; the match to TRBD1 covers 10 bases. Germline lookup yields CDR1 SGHAT and CDR2 FQNNGV. Germline trimming cut 5 bases from V and 0 bases from J; bases unmatched to any gene: 4. There are 17 residues in the CDR3. CDR3: CASSGTGESSGANVLTF. As DNA, the CDR3 is TGTGCCAGCAGCGGGACAGGGGAAAGCTCTGGGGCCAACGTCCTGACTTTC.

The CDR3 DNA reads TGTGCCAGCAGCTTAAACCTTTGGGACTCTCCCCCAGCCAGTGAAAAACTGTTTTTT. It yields the protein CASSLNLWDSPPASEKLFF. The chain recombines TRBV11-3 with TRBJ1-4, with D possibly matching TRBD1 (5 bases). V gave up 2 bases and J gave up 7 bases, with 26 bases separating them. The CDR3 runs to 19 residues. The germline CDR1 and CDR2 sequences are SGHNT and YENEEA.

The V and J genes are TRBV6-6 and TRBJ2-5, with 8 bases aligning to TRBD2. J gave up 5 bases and V 0 bases, and 8 bases lay outside the gene matches. Germline CDR1 reads MNHNY; CDR2 reads SVGAGI (reference sequence). The CDR3 sequence is 16 residues long. In nucleotides, the CDR3 is TGTGCCAGCAGTTACTCGAAAGCGGGAGATGAGGAGACCCAGTACTTC. The encoded protein is CASSYSKAGDEETQYF.

The chain recombines TRBV6-5 with TRBJ2-7, with TRBD1 matching 7 bases. Germline lookup yields CDR1 MNHEY and CDR2 SVGAGI. The V and J ends lost 6 bases and 3 bases, in that order; junction bases with no gene match: 5. The CDR3 covers 13 residues. The CDR3 is CASRGTASYEQYF. Written as DNA, the CDR3 is TGTGCCAGCAGGGGGACAGCGAGCTACGAGCAGTACTTC.

This rearrangement joins TRBV4-1 to TRBJ2-7; 9 positions agree with TRBD2. CDR3 length: 17 residues. Germline V gene sequence: CDR1 MGHRA, CDR2 YSYEKL. Germline trimming cut 0 bases from V and 7 bases from J; bases unmatched to any gene: 13. The CDR3 DNA sequence: TGCGCCAGCAGCCAAGAATCGAAAGGACTAGCGCTTAGGGAGCAGTACTTC. It yields the protein CASSQESKGLALREQYF.

For this clone: The junction departs from the called germline gene at one end, perhaps through a read error. The rearrangement links TRBV11-3 to TRBJ1-3; possible D gene TRBD1, 6 bases. From germline, CDR1 is SGHNT and CDR2 YENEEA. This CDR3 contains 17 residues. This chain's CDR3 is CASSLEMGHLSGNTIYF. DNA for the CDR3: TGTGCCAGCAGCCTAGAAATGGGACACCTCTCTGGAAACACCATATATTTT.

This clone came up once. The chain carries TRBV4-2 and TRBJ2-1; D is perhaps TRBD1 (6 bases). CDR1 and CDR2 from the germline V gene are LGHNA and YNFKEQ. Trimming left V 4 bases short and J 2 bases short, with 12 bases between. This CDR3 has 15 amino acids. The CDR3 loop reads CASSPHRDTYNEQFF. CDR3 nucleotides: TGTGCCAGCAGCCCCCACCGGGACACCTACAATGAGCAGTTCTTC.

The chain uses TRBV4-2 and TRBJ2-3; no clear D. V was cut by 1 base and J by 5 bases, with 16 bases left in between. Germline V gene lookup returns CDR1 LGHNA and CDR2 YNFKEQ. The CDR3 is made up of 16 amino acids. The CDR3 loop reads CASSQGPTQVKDTQYF. DNA for the CDR3: TGTGCCAGCAGCCAAGGCCCCACCCAGGTTAAAGATACGCAGTATTTT.

The chain recombines TRBV29-1 with TRBJ2-1; the D gene is possibly TRBD1 (7 bases). The length of the CDR3 is 17 residues. Between the trimmed V and J ends, which lost 2 bases and 0 bases, there was a span of 17 bases. Looked up from germline, CDR1 is SQVTM and CDR2 is ANQGSEA. The CDR3 sequence is CSVERARGVSSYNEQFF. The CDR3 DNA is TGCAGCGTTGAAAGGGCCAGGGGGGTTTCCTCCTACAATGAGCAGTTCTTC.

This sequence joins TRBV5-4 and TRBJ2-5; 7 bases are a match to TRBD1. Trimming at V came to 0 bases and at J to 5 bases, leaving 7 bases not matched to a gene. CDR1 SGHNT and CDR2 YYREEE come from the germline V gene (reference sequence). The CDR3 length is 15 residues. Here the CDR3 reads CASSLEAGGPETQYF. The CDR3 region has the DNA TGTGCCAGCAGCTTGGAGGCAGGGGGACCGGAGACCCAGTACTTC.

The CDR3 sequence is CASSSTGPGGGYTF. The DNA of the CDR3 is TGTGCCAGCAGCTCAACAGGGCCAGGGGGCGGCTACACCTTC. The gene calls are TRBV7-9 and TRBJ1-2, with 8 bases fitting TRBD1. The CDR3 covers 14 residues. With 4 bases clipped from V and 8 bases from J, the junction kept 9 bases outside the gene matches. From germline, CDR1 is SEHNR and CDR2 FQNEAQ (reference sequence).

CDR3 sequence (DNA): TGTGCCAGCAGCCAGACTAGCGGGAGGGCCGCAGGTACGCAGTATTTT. Its protein is CASSQTSGRAAGTQYF. This chain uses TRBV7-6 with TRBJ2-3, with 14 positions matching TRBD2. Per the germline V gene, CDR1 is SGHVS and CDR2 is FNYEAQ. This CDR3 comprises 16 residues. The V gene end was trimmed by 5 bases and the J gene end by 8 bases; junction bases not matched to a gene: 9.

The rearrangement joins TRBV10-2 to TRBJ2-7, with TRBD1 matching over 10 bases. CDR1 and CDR2 (germline): WSHSY, SAAADI. The CDR3 contains 15 residues. The junction had 10 bases not matched to a gene; V was cut back by 8 bases and J by 3 bases. DNA of the CDR3: TGCGCCAGCTCGACCGACAGGGGGCCCCTCTACGAGCAGTACTTC. This translates into CASSTDRGPLYEQYF.

V and J are TRBV14 and TRBJ1-4, with 9 positions matching TRBD1. Germline trimming cut 4 bases from V and 5 bases from J; bases unmatched to any gene: 5. The CDR3 runs 15 residues. The germline gives CDR1 SGHDN, CDR2 FVKESK. CDR3 protein: CASSPGDRENEKLFF. Here the CDR3 DNA reads TGTGCCAGCAGCCCTGGGGACAGGGAAAATGAAAAACTGTTTTTT.

The chain uses TRBV2 and TRBJ2-7; D is unresolved. Germline loops: CDR1 SNHLY, CDR2 FYNNEI. This CDR3 is 13 amino acids long. Trimming cost V 9 bases and J 8 bases, with 20 bases left between them. CDR3 nucleotides: TGTGCCAGTTCGGGTTCGCGAAGCGTCCAGCAGTACTTC. It encodes CASSGSRSVQQYF.

J is TRBJ1-5 and V is TRBV6-4, with a weak D call TRBD1 (6 bases). This CDR3 is built from 14 residues. The V and J ends lost 4 bases and 7 bases respectively, with 14 bases between them. Germline V gene lookup returns CDR1 MRHNA and CDR2 SNTAGT. The DNA for the CDR3 is TGTGCCAGCAGTGTAAGGCAGGGGTGGCAGCCCCAGCATTTT. Encoded protein: CASSVRQGWQPQHF.

The chain recombines TRBV12-5 with TRBJ2-1; D call uncertain. Germline V gives CDR1 LGHNT, CDR2 FRNRAP. CDR3 size: 11 residues. Trimming removed 7 bases from V and 10 bases from J, with 11 bases in between. Here the CDR3 DNA reads TGTGCTAGTGTCTGGAGTGGCGAGCAGTTCTTC. Its translation: CASVWSGEQFF.

The rearrangement uses TRBV19 and TRBJ1-4; D is perhaps TRBD1 (5 bases). The CDR3 has 11 residues. Per germline, CDR1 LNHDA and CDR2 SQIVND (reference sequence). The V gene lost 6 bases and the J gene lost 8 bases, with 7 bases spanning the gap. CDR3 amino acids: CASRSGEKLFF. DNA of the CDR3: TGTGCCAGTAGATCAGGGGAAAAACTGTTTTTT.

This clone has only one observation. This sequence joins TRBV28 and TRBJ2-1, with 8 nucleotides matching TRBD2. CDR3 size: 14 residues. Looked up from germline, CDR1 is MDHEN and CDR2 is SYDVKM. Trimming took 9 bases from V and 2 from J; bases not matched to a gene: 6. In DNA form, the CDR3 reads TGTGCCAGTACAGATAGCGGGACCTACAATGAGCAGTTCTTC. It codes for CASTDSGTYNEQFF.

The rearrangement joins TRBV10-1 to TRBJ2-1; 8 bases align to TRBD1. Germline CDR1 and CDR2: WNHNN and SYGVQD (reference sequence). The trim removed 8 bases at V and 8 bases at J, leaving 5 bases unmatched. This CDR3 region has 12 residues. Written as DNA, the CDR3 is TGCGCCAGCCAGGGACAGGCGGATGAGCAGTTCTTC. This encodes CASQGQADEQFF.

The chain joins TRBV6-5 to TRBJ1-2, with TRBD1 as a possible D gene (6 bases). This CDR3 contains 14 residues. Germline V gene lookup returns CDR1 MNHEY and CDR2 SVGAGI. V lost 4 bases to trimming and J lost 4 bases, with 13 bases between them. The CDR3 coding sequence is TGTGCCAGCAGTTCCGAGGACAGTATCTATGGCTACACCTTC. It specifies CASSSEDSIYGYTF.

The rearrangement uses TRBV6-1 and TRBJ2-2; 8 nucleotides align to TRBD2. CDR1 is MNHNS, CDR2 SASEGT, per germline. J was trimmed by 5 bases and V by 4 bases; bases with no gene match: 12. CDR3 length: 17 residues. As DNA, the CDR3 is TGTGCCAGCAGTGCCTCACCGGGACTAGAGGGGACCGGGGAGCTGTTTTTT. Its translation is CASSASPGLEGTGELFF.